Below are 27 T cell receptor beta chains sequenced from a single sample in a study of cytomegalovirus exposure and HLA in healthy donors. Here immunoSEQ multiplex PCR was the method, and the copy in TCRdb shows in-frame clones only, minus some. The data show 110,000 or so clones, approximately 85% seen once. The specimen sequenced was PBMCs. These receptors were taken from a woman between 18 and 29 years old in good health and CMV-seronegative.

This chain joins TRBV6-5 and TRBJ2-3; 7 nucleotides agree with TRBD2. The germline gives CDR1 MNHEY, CDR2 SVGAGI. The CDR3 is 15 amino acids. J lost 5 bases, V lost 5 bases, and 10 bases had no gene match. The CDR3 DNA follows: TGTGCCAGCAGTAGGGGTTGGCGGGGGATAGATACGCAGTATTTT. Its protein is CASSRGWRGIDTQYF.

The chain carries TRBV18 and TRBJ1-1; D might be TRBD1 (5 bases). V was trimmed by 3 bases and J by 1 base, leaving 9 bases between them. Germline V CDR1 and CDR2: KGHSH, LQKENI. The CDR3 covers 14 residues. The DNA of the CDR3 is TGTGCCAGCTCACCCGGGAGGGGGAACACTGAAGCTTTCTTT. This gives the protein CASSPGRGNTEAFF.

As regards this clone: In the same sample, other DNA sequences code for this CDR3. The chain is built from TRBV30 and TRBJ2-7, with 7 bases aligning to TRBD1. The ends lost 0 bases at V and 4 bases at J; junction bases unmatched: 0. Germline V lookup: CDR1 GTSNPN, CDR2 SVGIG (reference sequence). CDR3 size: 12 residues. CDR3 coding DNA: TGTGCCTGGAGTGTACAGGGGTACGAGCAGTACTTC. This gives the protein CAWSVQGYEQYF. The full variable domain, its missing parts supplied by reference TRBV30 and TRBJ2-7, is SQTIHQWPATLVQPVGSPLSLECTVEGTSNPNLYWYRQAAGRGLQLLFYSVGIGQISSEVPQNLSASRPQDRQFILSSKKLLLSDSGFYLCAWSVQGYEQYFGPGTRLTVT.

The chain carries TRBV7-9 and TRBJ2-3, with 8 bases aligning to TRBD1. CDR3 length: 14 amino acids. CDR1 and CDR2 (germline): SEHNR, FQNEAQ (reference sequence). V trimming: 5 bases; J trimming: 5 bases; junction bases outside the gene matches: 6. The CDR3 nucleotides are TGTGCCAGCAGCGCGGGGACAGGATTAGATACGCAGTATTTT. Its translation: CASSAGTGLDTQYF.

The chain uses TRBV29-1 and TRBJ1-4; no definite D call. Looked up from germline, CDR1 is SQVTM and CDR2 is ANQGSEA. Trimming cost V 4 bases and J 2 bases, with 14 bases left between them. The CDR3 runs 15 residues. The CDR3 is CSVVPTGGTNEKLFF. In nucleotides, the CDR3 is TGCAGCGTTGTTCCCACGGGAGGTACTAATGAAAAACTGTTTTTT.

The chain has TRBV29-1 and TRBJ2-5; a weak D match, TRBD1 (6 bases). The CDR3 consists of 15 residues. CDR1 and CDR2 (germline): SQVTM, ANQGSEA. Deletions cut 3 bases from V and 4 bases from J, with 18 bases between. The CDR3 here is CSVETPRTESETQYF. The CDR3 DNA is TGCAGCGTTGAGACCCCTCGGACAGAGTCAGAGACCCAGTACTTC.

The J gene is TRBJ2-3, the V gene TRBV4-2, with TRBD1 as a possible D gene (5 bases). Germline CDR1 reads LGHNA; CDR2 reads YNFKEQ. The germline V and J ends were trimmed by 0 bases and 0 bases, with 16 bases remaining between them. CDR3 length: 18 residues. DNA of the CDR3: TGTGCCAGCAGCCAAGATTCAGCCAGGGCCTCTAGCACAGATACGCAGTATTTT. The encoded protein is CASSQDSARASSTDTQYF.

The rearrangement uses TRBV6-5 and TRBJ2-7; 9 bases are shared with TRBD1. V shed 0 bases, J shed 2 bases, and the junction held 2 bases outside the gene matches. Germline V lookup: CDR1 MNHEY, CDR2 SVGAGI. This CDR3 has 15 residues. This CDR3 reads CASSYSGTGTYEQYF. The CDR3, as DNA: TGTGCCAGCAGTTACTCCGGGACAGGGACCTACGAGCAGTACTTC.

The CDR3 DNA reads as TGTGCCAGCAGCGTACAGGGAGGACCGGGTGAAAAACTGTTTTTT. Amino acid sequence: CASSVQGGPGEKLFF. This chain links TRBV9 with TRBJ1-4; tentative D call: TRBD1 (5 bases). The CDR3 contains 15 residues. V gave up 1 base and J gave up 7 bases, with 14 bases separating them. Germline V CDR1 and CDR2: SGDLS, YYNGEE.

The rearrangement uses TRBV19 and TRBJ2-6, with TRBD1 matching 8 bases. From germline, CDR1 is LNHDA and CDR2 SQIVND (reference sequence). This CDR3 has 14 residues. The trim removed 5 bases at V and 10 bases at J, leaving 7 bases unmatched. CDR3 loop: CASSLLQGVNVLTF. DNA for the CDR3: TGTGCCAGTAGTTTACTACAGGGGGTAAACGTCCTGACTTTC.

The chain links TRBV29-1 to TRBJ1-1; TRBD1 is a possible D gene (6 bases). Germline V gives CDR1 SQVTM, CDR2 ANQGSEA. This CDR3 region has 13 residues. The V and J ends lost 4 bases and 3 bases respectively, with 12 bases between them. CDR3 loop: CSVGPQGDTEAFF. The CDR3 nucleotides read TGCAGCGTTGGGCCACAGGGAGACACTGAAGCTTTCTTT.

The V call is TRBV13, the J call TRBJ2-7, with TRBD1 matching over 11 bases. Germline values: CDR1 PRHDT, CDR2 FYEKMQ (reference sequence). Trimming took 3 bases from V and 3 from J; bases not matched to a gene: 4. The CDR3 covers 15 residues. The CDR3 DNA sequence: TGTGCCAGCAGCTTGGGACAGGGGGGTTTCTACGAGCAGTACTTC. Protein product: CASSLGQGGFYEQYF. Full variable domain (remainder filled in from reference TRBV13 and TRBJ2-7): AAGVIQSPRHLIKEKRETATLKCYPIPRHDTVYWYQQGPGQDPQFLISFYEKMQSDKGSIPDRFSAQQFSDYHSELNMSSLELGDSALYFCASSLGQGGFYEQYFGPGTRLTVT.

The rearrangement joins TRBV29-1 to TRBJ1-1, with 9 bases identical to TRBD1. Germline CDR1 is SQVTM and CDR2 is ANQGSEA. V trimming: 3 bases; J trimming: 1 base; junction bases outside the gene matches: 6. CDR3 length equals 15 residues. The CDR3 reads CSVEGRGQGNTEAFF. In nucleotides, the CDR3 is TGCAGCGTTGAGGGCCGGGGACAGGGGAACACTGAAGCTTTCTTT.

This chain uses TRBV5-1 with TRBJ1-5, with a weak D call TRBD1 (6 bases). Germline lookup yields CDR1 SGHRS and CDR2 YFSETQ. Trimming shortened V by 0 bases and J by 7 bases, and 11 bases separated the two germline ends. The CDR3 extends over 14 amino acids. CDR3: CASSLVGGDQPQHF. The CDR3 bases are TGCGCCAGCAGCTTGGTAGGGGGGGACCAGCCCCAGCATTTT. The full variable domain, in which reference TRBV5-1 and TRBJ1-5 provide the parts outside the CDR3, is KAGVTQTPRYLIKTRGQQVTLSCSPISGHRSVSWYQQTPGQGLQFLFEYFSETQRNKGNFPGRFSGRQFSNSRSEMNVSTLELGDSALYLCASSLVGGDQPQHFGDGTRLSIL.

This clone was seen a single time. This chain joins TRBV9 and TRBJ1-5, with D unresolved. The V and J ends lost 4 bases and 3 bases respectively, with 11 bases between them. The CDR3 spans 14 residues. The germline gives CDR1 SGDLS, CDR2 YYNGEE. The CDR3, as DNA: TGTGCCAGCAGCAATTCCCAATCCAATCAGCCCCAGCATTTT. The encoded protein is CASSNSQSNQPQHF.

V usage is TRBV21-1 and J usage is TRBJ1-3; TRBD1, the table's D call, was not compared with the DNA. TRBV21-1 is flagged as a pseudogene. The CDR3 length is 14 residues. The DNA of the CDR3 is TGTGCCAGCACCCCTGACAGCTCTGGAAACACCATATATTTT. It specifies CASTPDSSGNTIYF.

The rearrangement links TRBV7-9 to TRBJ2-3, with D perhaps TRBD1 (5 bases). This CDR3 comprises 13 residues. V lost 1 base and J 4 bases, leaving 6 bases between the germline ends. Germline assignment: CDR1 SEHNR and CDR2 FQNEAQ (reference sequence). CDR3 protein: CASSLGGADTQYF. The CDR3 DNA reads as TGTGCCAGCAGCTTAGGGGGCGCAGATACGCAGTATTTT.

The chain uses TRBV18 and TRBJ1-1; the D is unclear. Trimming took off 3 bases at V and 7 bases at J, with 12 bases between the two ends. The CDR3 runs to 13 residues. Per the germline V gene, CDR1 is KGHSH and CDR2 is LQKENI. This chain's CDR3 is CASSPTLNGEAFF. CDR3 in DNA: TGTGCCAGCTCACCGACACTGAACGGTGAAGCTTTCTTT.

This clone was recorded only once. The chain joins TRBV7-8 to TRBJ1-1, with 8 bases aligning to TRBD1. The trim removed 2 bases at V and 7 bases at J, leaving 3 bases unmatched. This CDR3 has 13 residues. Germline loops: CDR1 SGHVS, CDR2 FQNEAQ. CDR3 DNA sequence: TGTGCCAGCAGCTTACCGACAGGGGATGAAGCTTTCTTT. Encoded protein: CASSLPTGDEAFF.

The chain has TRBV15 and TRBJ1-1; D unclear. Looked up from germline, CDR1 is LNHNV and CDR2 is YYDKDF (reference sequence). Trimming stripped 3 bases from V and 4 bases from J, with 12 bases between. The CDR3 spans 14 residues. CDR3 region: CATSRTLTGTEAFF. In DNA, the CDR3 is TGTGCCACCAGCAGGACCTTAACGGGCACTGAAGCTTTCTTT.

This chain connects TRBV21-1 to TRBJ1-2. TRBV21-1 has pseudogene status. The CDR3 runs to 10 residues. CDR3: CASSKAIVVF. For the CDR3, the DNA is TGTGCCAGCAGCAAAGCGATAGTTGTCTTC.

The rearrangement joins TRBV7-9 to TRBJ2-3; D is possibly TRBD2 (5 bases). V lost 4 bases, J lost 0 bases, and 17 bases lay in between. The CDR3 is 17 residues long. The germline CDR1 and CDR2 sequences are SEHNR and FQNEAQ (reference sequence). CDR3 loop: CASSSSRGTTSTDTQYF. DNA for the CDR3: TGTGCCAGCAGCTCCTCACGGGGAACGACTAGCACAGATACGCAGTATTTT.

The chain recombines TRBV7-3 with TRBJ1-6; D remains ambiguous. The germline V gene encodes CDR1 SGHTA and CDR2 FQGTGA. This CDR3 has 13 amino acids. Trimming shortened V by 5 bases and J by 6 bases, and 8 bases separated the two germline ends. In DNA, the CDR3 is TGTGCCAGCAGCCTGGAGATTAATTCACCCCTCCACTTT. Translated: CASSLEINSPLHF.

The CDR3 is CASSFRLLSTDTQYF. The CDR3 nucleotides are TGTGCCAGCAGCTTCCGACTACTTAGCACAGATACGCAGTATTTT. V and J are TRBV12-1 and TRBJ2-3; TRBD2, the table's D call, was not compared with the DNA. TRBV12-1 is a known pseudogene. This CDR3 region has 15 residues.

This clone has only one observation. This chain connects TRBV7-8 to TRBJ2-3, with 11 nucleotides matching TRBD2. In germline, CDR1 is SGHVS, CDR2 FQNEAQ. The CDR3 has 16 amino acids. V was pared by 5 bases and J by 4 bases, with 8 bases of the junction left unmatched. Written as DNA, the CDR3 is TGTGCCAGCAGCCGGGAGAGGACTAGCGGGCCAGATACGCAGTATTTT. Translating gives CASSRERTSGPDTQYF.

J is TRBJ2-7 and V is TRBV27; TRBD2 matches 9 bases. The germline V gene encodes CDR1 MNHEY and CDR2 SMNVEV (reference sequence). V gave up 5 bases and J gave up 0 bases; unmatched junction bases: 5. This CDR3 is built from 15 residues. The CDR3 sequence: CASSPSGGISYEQYF. CDR3 coding DNA: TGTGCCAGCAGTCCCAGCGGGGGGATCTCCTACGAGCAGTACTTC.

The CDR3 sequence is CATAGLSKNIQYF. In DNA, the CDR3 is TGTGCCACTGCGGGACTATCCAAAAACATTCAGTACTTC. This sequence joins TRBV7-2 and TRBJ2-4, with 7 bases lining up with TRBD2. The ends lost 10 bases at V and 2 bases at J; junction bases unmatched: 5. This CDR3 has 13 residues. The V gene's germline CDR1 is SGHTA and CDR2 FQGNSA.